These 14 T cell receptor beta chains were sequenced from one sample in a study of blood T cell repertoires in COVID-19 (dated by TCRdb to about 2020). Library method: the immunoSEQ multiplex PCR assay. TCRdb's version of the immuneACCESS table is confined to in-frame rearrangements and falls short of the full clone set. An unresolved V gene accounts for under half of the shortfall where checked; the remainder is of unknown origin. The sample table lists about 280,000 clones, 85% of them with a count of one. The ten most abundant clones make up around 2.3% of the sample. The sequenced material came from PBMCs or T cells enriched from blood (not recorded which). Receptor source: a woman in her forties or fifties who had recovered from COVID-19.

J is TRBJ1-1 and V is TRBV2; 7 nucleotides line up with TRBD1. V lost 7 bases, J lost 1 base, and 9 bases stayed unmatched. The CDR3 has 15 residues. Per germline, CDR1 SNHLY and CDR2 FYNNEI. In nucleotides, the CDR3 is TGTGCCAGCATTCCGACAGGGTTAGGGAACACTGAAGCTTTCTTT. This gives the protein CASIPTGLGNTEAFF.

This clone showed up just once. The chain employs TRBV19 and TRBJ1-6; 7 positions match TRBD1. From germline, CDR1 is LNHDA and CDR2 SQIVND (reference sequence). This CDR3 has 15 residues. V gave up 7 bases and J gave up 7 bases; unmatched junction bases: 10. CDR3 coding DNA: TGTGCCAGTAAAACGGACAGGACCTCAAATTCACCCCTCCACTTT. Its protein product is CASKTDRTSNSPLHF.

The chain combines TRBV11-2 with TRBJ2-3; the D gene is possibly TRBD1 (5 bases). The V and J ends lost 3 bases and 0 bases respectively, with 10 bases between them. The CDR3 spans 15 residues. Germline CDR1 and CDR2: SGHAT and FQNNGV. The chain's CDR3 is CASSLRRQSTDTQYF. CDR3 nucleotide sequence: TGTGCCAGCAGCTTGCGTCGACAGAGCACAGATACGCAGTATTTT.

The chain employs TRBV29-1 and TRBJ1-1; D call uncertain. V lost 3 bases and J lost 4, with 6 bases in between. Looked up from germline, CDR1 is SQVTM and CDR2 is ANQGSEA. The CDR3 has 11 amino acids. The CDR3 sequence is CSVDLGTEAFF. The CDR3 coding sequence is TGCAGCGTTGATCTAGGCACTGAAGCTTTCTTT.

CDR3 amino acids: CASRPRGANAGELFF. CDR3 sequence (DNA): TGTGCCAGTAGGCCGCGGGGGGCAAACGCCGGGGAGCTGTTTTTT. The V and J genes are TRBV19 and TRBJ2-2; 8 positions agree with TRBD2. CDR3 length: 15 amino acids. Trimming at V came to 6 bases and at J to 6 bases, leaving 9 bases not matched to a gene. CDR1 and CDR2 (germline): LNHDA, SQIVND (reference sequence).

The chain combines TRBV18 with TRBJ1-1; TRBD1 is a possible D gene (6 bases). The CDR3 has 17 residues. Trimming shortened V by 6 bases and J by 2 bases, and 22 bases separated the two germline ends. CDR1 is KGHSH, CDR2 LQKENI, per germline. Here the CDR3 reads CASSPDWTAPTNTEAFF. The DNA for the CDR3 is TGTGCCAGCTCCCCCGACTGGACAGCTCCTACAAACACTGAAGCTTTCTTT. The full variable domain, its missing parts supplied by reference TRBV18 and TRBJ1-1, is NAGVMQNPRHLVRRRGQEARLRCSPMKGHSHVYWYRQLPEEGLKFMVYLQKENIIDESGMPKERFSAEFPKEGPSILRIQQVVRGDSAAYFCASSPDWTAPTNTEAFFGQGTRLTVV.

J is TRBJ1-6 and V is TRBV28; 7 bases agree with TRBD1. CDR1 and CDR2 from the germline V gene are MDHEN and SYDVKM. The CDR3 contains 14 residues. With 10 bases clipped from V and 5 bases from J, the junction kept 8 bases outside the gene matches. The CDR3 protein is CATIDRADNSPLHF. CDR3 bases: TGTGCCACCATTGACAGGGCGGATAATTCACCCCTCCACTTT.

The chain carries TRBV7-2 and TRBJ1-1; possible D gene TRBD1, 5 bases. The CDR3 covers 15 residues. Trimming shortened V by 2 bases and J by 4 bases, and 14 bases separated the two germline ends. Germline CDR1 SGHTA, CDR2 FQGNSA. The CDR3 sequence: CASSLPQGSGTEAFF. The CDR3 region has the DNA TGTGCCAGCAGCTTACCTCAGGGATCGGGCACTGAAGCTTTCTTT.

The chain uses TRBV5-1 and TRBJ1-1, with D maybe TRBD1 (5 bases). V dropped 4 bases and J dropped 4 bases, with 14 bases sitting between them. The germline V gene has CDR1 SGHRS and CDR2 YFSETQ. The CDR3 runs to 14 residues. CDR3 sequence: CASSPAGGSTEAFF. The CDR3 coding sequence is TGCGCCAGCAGCCCTGCGGGGGGTTCCACTGAAGCTTTCTTT. The full variable domain, its missing parts supplied by reference TRBV5-1 and TRBJ1-1, is KAGVTQTPRYLIKTRGQQVTLSCSPISGHRSVSWYQQTPGQGLQFLFEYFSETQRNKGNFPGRFSGRQFSNSRSEMNVSTLELGDSALYLCASSPAGGSTEAFFGQGTRLTVV.

The V gene is TRBV18, the J gene TRBJ1-1; D gene ambiguous. The CDR3 has 13 residues. The V gene lost 3 bases and the J gene lost 7 bases, with 12 bases spanning the gap. Germline V gene sequence: CDR1 KGHSH, CDR2 LQKENI. CDR3: CASSPSAGHEAFF. Written as DNA, the CDR3 is TGTGCCAGCTCACCGTCCGCGGGCCATGAAGCTTTCTTT.

This chain uses TRBV7-9 with TRBJ2-7; D might be TRBD1 (5 bases). V lost 5 bases, J lost 3 bases, and 14 bases lay in between. Per germline, CDR1 SEHNR and CDR2 FQNEAQ (reference sequence). The CDR3 loop spans 14 amino acids. The CDR3 coding sequence is TGTGCCAGCAGCAAGGGGCAGAACAACTACGAGCAGTACTTC. Protein sequence: CASSKGQNNYEQYF. Full variable domain (missing parts from reference TRBV7-9 and TRBJ2-7): DTGVSQNPRHKITKRGQNVTFRCDPISEHNRLYWYRQTLGQGPEFLTYFQNEAQLEKSRLLSDRFSAERPKGSFSTLEIQRTEQGDSAMYLCASSKGQNNYEQYFGPGTRLTVT.

This clone was detected a few times. The CDR3 sequence: CASSDGAGQGPLSPGYTF. The CDR3 nucleotides are TGTGCCAGCAGTGACGGGGCCGGACAGGGCCCCCTTAGTCCTGGCTACACCTTC. V usage is TRBV6-4 and J usage is TRBJ1-2; 8 bases agree with TRBD1. CDR3 length: 18 amino acids. In germline, CDR1 is MRHNA, CDR2 SNTAGT. V trimming: 2 bases; J trimming: 7 bases; junction bases outside the gene matches: 18.

V gene TRBV12-3 or TRBV12-4 combines with J gene TRBJ1-1; the D is unclear. Trimming stripped 7 bases from V and 3 bases from J, with 12 bases between. This CDR3 has 13 residues. Written as DNA, the CDR3 is TGTGCCAGCACCCTAGCCGTTCACACTGAAGCTTTCTTT. This sequence encodes CASTLAVHTEAFF.

V gene TRBV7-9 combines with J gene TRBJ2-7; a weak D match, TRBD2 (5 bases). This CDR3 has 16 residues. V dropped 4 bases and J dropped 0 bases, with 16 bases sitting between them. Germline V gene data show CDR1 as SEHNR and CDR2 as FQNEAQ (reference sequence). CDR3 residues: CASSSPVAYSSYEQYF. The CDR3 bases are TGTGCCAGCAGCTCACCGGTAGCGTACAGCTCCTACGAGCAGTACTTC.